A single sample is the source of the 5 T cell receptor beta chains below, sequenced in a study of beta chain features in type 1 diabetes. Findings and limits, study-wide: All four CD4+ subsets from Type 1 diabetes patients carried moderately but significantly shorter TCRB CDR3s.

Expressed TCRB transcripts were sequenced, since all the RNA that had been isolated was reverse transcribed. Measured with immunoSEQ multiplex PCR; TCRdb has only the in-frame clones, and not every one. Among 600,000 to 750,000 clones listed, around 11% were seen once. These receptors have no known antigen. The sequenced material came from naive CD4+ T cells from blood. The receptors shown here come from a man under 40 with type 1 diabetes.

V usage is TRBV7-9 and J usage is TRBJ1-4; perhaps TRBD1 as D (5 bases). The CDR3 spans 13 residues. V lost 6 bases, J lost 11 bases, and 16 bases lay in between. Germline V CDR1 and CDR2: SEHNR, FQNEAQ (reference sequence). CDR3 sequence: CASSSVGGWKLFF. The CDR3 DNA reads as TGTGCCAGCAGTTCGGTCGGGGGGTGGAAACTGTTTTTT.

The V gene is TRBV18, the J gene TRBJ1-4; tentatively, D is TRBD1 (6 bases). CDR3 length: 12 residues. Trimming took off 5 bases at V and 12 bases at J, with 13 bases between the two ends. Germline CDR1 and CDR2: KGHSH and LQKENI. The CDR3 sequence is CASSSGGGQLFF. CDR3 DNA: TGTGCCAGCTCATCGGGGGGCGGCCAACTGTTTTTT. The full variable domain, completed using reference TRBV18 and TRBJ1-4, is NAGVMQNPRHLVRRRGQEARLRCSPMKGHSHVYWYRQLPEEGLKFMVYLQKENIIDESGMPKERFSAEFPKEGPSILRIQQVVRGDSAAYFCASSSGGGQLFFGSGTQLSVL.

This clone has only a few counts. V is TRBV25-1 and J is TRBJ1-5; no definite D call. The germline gives CDR1 MGHDK, CDR2 SYGVNS. The CDR3 loop spans 13 amino acids. V dropped 11 bases and J dropped 3 bases, with 14 bases sitting between them. The CDR3 here is CAYRGGNNQPQHF. CDR3 nucleotide sequence: TGTGCCTACAGAGGAGGGAACAATCAGCCCCAGCATTTT.

This clone occurred a few times. The genes are TRBV11-2 and TRBJ2-1; tentatively, D is TRBD2 (5 bases). Germline V gene lookup returns CDR1 SGHAT and CDR2 FQNNGV. The V end was cut by 1 base, the J end by 15 bases, with 13 bases between. The CDR3 length is 12 residues. Written as DNA, the CDR3 is TGTGCCAGCAGCTTAGTCGGTAGCGTTTCGTTCTTC. As protein: CASSLVGSVSFF.

This clone was observed a handful of times. This sequence joins TRBV30 and TRBJ2-6; 10 nucleotides agree with TRBD1. The CDR3 spans 19 residues. Per the germline V gene, CDR1 is GTSNPN and CDR2 is SVGIG (reference sequence). Germline trimming cut 2 bases from V and 2 bases from J; bases unmatched to any gene: 12. Here the CDR3 DNA reads TGTGCCTGGAGTCGGGGACAGGGGTTCGGTACGACTGGGGCCAACGTCCTGACTTTC. Translating gives CAWSRGQGFGTTGANVLTF.